The 11 T cell receptor beta chains below come from one sample, sequenced in a study of shared clonotypes between healthy human individuals. Using immunoSEQ multiplex PCR, the repertoire was profiled, and TCRdb retains in-frame clones only, with some absent. The sample shows about 380,000 clones, around 96% of them seen only once. The sequenced sample was memory CD8+ T cells sorted from blood. Subset of the sample: CD45RO+ cells pooled with CCR7-negative TemRA cells. The receptors were gathered from a man between 25 and 39 years old in good health.

The chain combines TRBV19 with TRBJ2-7, with D possibly called TRBD1 or TRBD2 (5 bases each). V was pared by 4 bases and J by 5 bases, with 18 bases between. From germline, CDR1 is LNHDA and CDR2 SQIVND (reference sequence). The CDR3 is made up of 15 amino acids. In nucleotides, the CDR3 is TGTGCCAGTAGTAGATTGGGGGTTAATAGGGACGAGCAGTACTTC. Protein sequence: CASSRLGVNRDEQYF.

This chain uses TRBV7-6 with TRBJ1-1; perhaps TRBD1 as D (5 bases). CDR3 length: 14 amino acids. Trimming took off 1 base at V and 7 bases at J, with 13 bases between the two ends. Germline lookup yields CDR1 SGHVS and CDR2 FNYEAQ. The CDR3 sequence is CASSLEGRVSEAFF. For the CDR3, the DNA is TGTGCCAGCAGCTTAGAGGGGAGAGTGAGTGAAGCTTTCTTT.

Turning to this clone: The same CDR3 arises from other DNA sequences in this sample as well. The chain links TRBV28 to TRBJ1-2, with D uncertain. Germline V gives CDR1 MDHEN, CDR2 SYDVKM. The CDR3 loop spans 13 amino acids. Trimming stripped 2 bases from V and 1 base from J, with 5 bases between. The CDR3 spells CASSLSSNYGYTF. As DNA, the CDR3 is TGTGCCAGCAGTTTAAGCAGTAACTATGGCTACACCTTC.

The chain combines TRBV7-3 with TRBJ1-1; TRBD1 might be the D (5 bases). V was trimmed by 2 bases and J by 1 base, leaving 8 bases between them. This CDR3 contains 14 residues. Looked up from germline, CDR1 is SGHTA and CDR2 is FQGTGA. This CDR3 reads CASSLGGANTEAFF. The DNA for the CDR3 is TGTGCCAGCAGCTTAGGAGGGGCGAACACTGAAGCTTTCTTT.

The rearrangement links TRBV9 to TRBJ2-3; possibly TRBD2 for D (6 bases). The CDR3 loop spans 15 amino acids. Germline-derived CDR1 and CDR2 are SGDLS and YYNGEE. The germline V and J ends were trimmed by 3 bases and 2 bases, with 13 bases remaining between them. DNA of the CDR3: TGTGCCAGCAGCGGGGATAGCGGCTTCACAGATACGCAGTATTTT. It specifies CASSGDSGFTDTQYF. The full variable domain, rest sourced from reference TRBV9 and TRBJ2-3, is DSGVTQTPKHLITATGQRVTLRCSPRSGDLSVYWYQQSLDQGLQFLIQYYNGEERAKGNILERFSAQQFPDLHSELNLSSLELGDSALYFCASSGDSGFTDTQYFGPGTRLTVL.

The chain joins TRBV6-5 to TRBJ1-2, with D uncertain. Germline V gene data show CDR1 as MNHEY and CDR2 as SVGAGI. This CDR3 contains 13 residues. The V end was cut by 6 bases, the J end by 3 bases, with 11 bases between. The chain's CDR3 is CASSFKGDYGYTF. DNA for the CDR3: TGTGCCAGCAGCTTTAAGGGAGACTATGGCTACACCTTC.

The chain links TRBV15 to TRBJ2-7; maybe TRBD1 (6 bases). Germline V gene data show CDR1 as LNHNV and CDR2 as YYDKDF (reference sequence). Trimming removed 4 bases at V and 1 base at J, with 14 bases between. This CDR3 spans 15 amino acids. DNA for the CDR3: TGTGCCACCAGCATATCGGGACACGGATCCTACGAGCAGTACTTC. As protein: CATSISGHGSYEQYF.

This CDR3 is CASSLGTSGSYEQYF. CDR3 sequence (DNA): TGTGCCAGCAGCTTAGGGACTAGCGGGAGTTACGAGCAGTACTTC. V and J are TRBV7-6 and TRBJ2-7; the match to TRBD2 covers 13 bases. Germline CDR1 and CDR2: SGHVS and FNYEAQ. V trimming: 1 base; J trimming: 4 bases; junction bases outside the gene matches: 1. This CDR3 contains 15 residues.

The chain has TRBV27 and TRBJ1-2, with D tentatively TRBD1 (6 bases). Trimming took off 5 bases at V and 8 bases at J, with 15 bases between the two ends. The CDR3 extends over 13 amino acids. Per germline, CDR1 MNHEY and CDR2 SMNVEV (reference sequence). CDR3 nucleotide sequence: TGTGCCAGCAGTCCCCTAGGGGGGGGCGGCTACACCTTC. Translation: CASSPLGGGGYTF.

The V call is TRBV7-8, the J call TRBJ1-5; D not certain. From germline, CDR1 is SGHVS and CDR2 FQNEAQ. Between the trimmed V and J ends, which lost 5 bases and 11 bases, there was a span of 16 bases. The CDR3 runs 13 residues. DNA of the CDR3: TGTGCCAGCAGCCCACTCCTGGACTTGGCCCAGCATTTT. It specifies CASSPLLDLAQHF.

This chain uses TRBV7-3 with TRBJ2-1, with D possibly being TRBD1 (6 bases). The CDR3 is 12 amino acids. The V end was cut by 3 bases, the J end by 6 bases, with 6 bases between. Germline CDR1 and CDR2: SGHTA and FQGTGA. For the CDR3, the DNA is TGTGCCAGCAGCTTCAGGGGCAATGAGCAGTTCTTC. The encoded protein is CASSFRGNEQFF.